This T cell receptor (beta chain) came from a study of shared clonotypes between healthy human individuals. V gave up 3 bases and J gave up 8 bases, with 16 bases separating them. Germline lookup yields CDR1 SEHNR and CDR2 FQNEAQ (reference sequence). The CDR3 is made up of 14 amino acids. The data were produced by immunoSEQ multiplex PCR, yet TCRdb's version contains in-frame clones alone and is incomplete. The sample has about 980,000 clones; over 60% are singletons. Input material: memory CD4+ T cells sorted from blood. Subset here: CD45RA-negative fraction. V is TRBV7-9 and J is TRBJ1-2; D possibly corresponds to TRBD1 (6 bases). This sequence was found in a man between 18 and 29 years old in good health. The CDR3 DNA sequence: TGTGCCAGCAGCTTGCCCACAGGGAGCGGCGGCTACACCTTC. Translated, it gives CASSLPTGSGGYTF.